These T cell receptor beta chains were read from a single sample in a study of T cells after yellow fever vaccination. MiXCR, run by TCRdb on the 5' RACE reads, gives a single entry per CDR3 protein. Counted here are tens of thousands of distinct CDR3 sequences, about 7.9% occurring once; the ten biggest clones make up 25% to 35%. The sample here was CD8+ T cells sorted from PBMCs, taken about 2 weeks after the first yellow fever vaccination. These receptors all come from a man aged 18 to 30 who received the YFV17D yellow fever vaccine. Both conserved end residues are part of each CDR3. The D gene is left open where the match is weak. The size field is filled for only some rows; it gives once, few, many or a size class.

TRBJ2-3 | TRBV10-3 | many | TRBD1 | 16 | CAMGAAQGDWADTQYF | TGTGCCATGGGTGCAGCACAGGGGGATTGGGCAGATACGCAGTATTTT
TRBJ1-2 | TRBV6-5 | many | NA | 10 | CASRGYGYTF | TGTGCCAGCAGGGGATATGGCTACACCTTC
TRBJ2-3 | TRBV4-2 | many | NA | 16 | CASSQELGLGTDTQYF | TGTGCCAGCAGCCAAGAGTTAGGGCTGGGGACAGATACGCAGTATTTT
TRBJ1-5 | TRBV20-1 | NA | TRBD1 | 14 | CSARGGQGNQPQHF | TGCAGTGCTAGAGGGGGACAGGGGAATCAGCCCCAGCATTTT
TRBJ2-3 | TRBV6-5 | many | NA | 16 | CASSYSSLHMADTQYF | TGTGCCAGCAGTTACTCGTCGTTACATATGGCAGATACGCAGTATTTT
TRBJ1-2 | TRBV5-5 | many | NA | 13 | CASSQWASRGYTF | TGTGCCAGCAGCCAGTGGGCCAGTAGGGGCTACACCTTC
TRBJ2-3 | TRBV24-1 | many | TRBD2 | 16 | CATSPGTRGSTDTQYF | TGTGCCACCAGTCCCGGGACTAGGGGTAGCACAGATACGCAGTATTTT
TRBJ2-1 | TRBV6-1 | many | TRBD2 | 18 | CASIPGTSGSPSYNEQFF | TGTGCCAGCATTCCCGGGACTAGCGGGAGCCCCTCCTACAATGAGCAGTTCTTC
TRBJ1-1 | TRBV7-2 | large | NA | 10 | CASGRLGAFF | TGTGCCAGCGGGCGGTTGGGGGCTTTCTTT
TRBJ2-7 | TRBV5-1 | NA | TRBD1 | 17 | CASSQRAVGTGSYEQYF | TGCGCCAGCAGCCAACGGGCTGTGGGGACAGGGTCCTACGAGCAGTACTTC
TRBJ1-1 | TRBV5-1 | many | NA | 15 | CASSYPGRMNTEAFF | TGCGCCAGCAGCTATCCGGGTCGCATGAACACTGAAGCTTTCTTT
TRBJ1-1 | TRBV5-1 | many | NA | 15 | CASSLEGGLRTEAFF | TGCGCCAGCAGCTTGGAGGGCGGGTTGCGCACTGAAGCTTTCTTT
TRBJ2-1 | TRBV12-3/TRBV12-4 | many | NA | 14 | CASSHQGTRNEQFF | TGTGCCAGCAGTCACCAGGGTACGCGCAATGAGCAGTTCTTC
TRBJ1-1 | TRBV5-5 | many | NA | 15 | CASSSGPPGGTEAFF | TGTGCCAGCAGCTCGGGACCCCCGGGGGGCACTGAAGCTTTCTTT
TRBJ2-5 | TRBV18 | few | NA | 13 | CASSPAASETQYF | TGTGCCAGCTCACCAGCGGCGTCAGAGACCCAGTACTTC
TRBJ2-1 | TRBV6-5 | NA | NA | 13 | CASSSRGYNEQFF | TGTGCCAGCAGTTCACGGGGATACAATGAGCAGTTCTTC
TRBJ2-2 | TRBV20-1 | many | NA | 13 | CSASSRKTGELFF | TGCAGTGCTAGTTCCAGAAAAACCGGGGAGCTGTTTTTT
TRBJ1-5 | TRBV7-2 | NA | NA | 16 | CASSSVGGNGNQPQHF | TGTGCCAGCAGCTCCGTCGGGGGGAACGGCAATCAGCCCCAGCATTTT
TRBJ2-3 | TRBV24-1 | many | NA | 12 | CATSEGEDTQYF | TGTGCCACCAGTGAAGGGGAAGATACGCAGTATTTT
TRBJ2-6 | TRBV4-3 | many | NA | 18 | CASSQSDRGTSGANVLTF | TGCGCCAGCAGCCAATCGGATAGAGGGACATCTGGGGCCAACGTCCTGACTTTC
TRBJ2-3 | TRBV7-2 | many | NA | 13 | CASSLSNPDTQYF | TGTGCCAGCAGCTTGAGTAACCCCGATACGCAGTATTTT
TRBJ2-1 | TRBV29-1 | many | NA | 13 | CSALGGEYNEQFF | TGCAGCGCTTTGGGGGGCGAATACAATGAGCAGTTCTTC
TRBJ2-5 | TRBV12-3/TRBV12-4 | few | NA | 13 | CASSLVRSGTQYF | TGTGCCAGCAGTTTGGTACGCAGCGGGACCCAGTACTTC
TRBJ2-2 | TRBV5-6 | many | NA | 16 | CASSLGQDGNTGELFF | TGTGCCAGCAGCTTGGGACAGGACGGGAACACCGGGGAGCTGTTTTTT
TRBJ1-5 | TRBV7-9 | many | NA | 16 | CASSLALGQSYQPQHF | TGTGCCAGCAGCTTAGCCCTCGGACAGTCTTATCAGCCCCAGCATTTT
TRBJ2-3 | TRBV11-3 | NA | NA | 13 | CATPHAITYTQYF | TGTGCCACTCCCCACGCTATCACGTATACGCAGTATTTT
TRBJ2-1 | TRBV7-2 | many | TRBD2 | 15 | CASSHGLAGNNEQFF | TGTGCCAGCAGCCACGGACTAGCGGGGAACAATGAGCAGTTCTTC
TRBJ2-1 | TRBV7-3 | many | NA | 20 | CASSTRRLLPRGNSYNEQFF | TGTGCCAGCAGCACCAGACGGTTACTACCCAGGGGAAACTCCTACAATGAGCAGTTCTTC
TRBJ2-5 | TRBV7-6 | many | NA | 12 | CASSWIEETQYF | TGTGCCAGCAGCTGGATTGAGGAGACCCAGTACTTC
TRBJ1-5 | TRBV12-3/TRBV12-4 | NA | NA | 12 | CASSPAGDPQHF | TGTGCCAGCAGCCCCGCGGGGGATCCCCAGCATTTT
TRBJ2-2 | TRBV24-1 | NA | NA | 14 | CATRNRENTGELFF | TGTGCCACCAGAAACAGGGAGAACACCGGGGAGCTGTTTTTT
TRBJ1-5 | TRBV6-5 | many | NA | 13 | CASSYTWNQPQHF | TGTGCCAGCAGTTACACCTGGAATCAGCCCCAGCATTTT
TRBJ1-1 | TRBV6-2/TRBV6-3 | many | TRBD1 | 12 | CASSQGATEAFF | TGTGCCAGCAGTCAGGGGGCCACTGAAGCTTTCTTT
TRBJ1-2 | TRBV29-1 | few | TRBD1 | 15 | CSVEGGGGADYGYTF | TGCAGCGTTGAAGGAGGGGGCGGGGCAGACTATGGCTACACCTTC
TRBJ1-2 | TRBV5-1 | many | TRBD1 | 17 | CASSPGTGIPANYGYTF | TGCGCCAGCAGCCCAGGGACAGGCATACCTGCTAACTATGGCTACACCTTC
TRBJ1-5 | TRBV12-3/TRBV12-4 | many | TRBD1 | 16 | CASSLTGTGPNQPQHF | TGTGCCAGCAGTTTGACCGGGACAGGCCCCAATCAGCCCCAGCATTTT
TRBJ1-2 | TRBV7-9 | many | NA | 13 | CASSFGPFYGYTF | TGTGCCAGCAGCTTCGGGCCCTTCTATGGCTACACCTTC
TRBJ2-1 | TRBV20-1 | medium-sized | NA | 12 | CSAPRRTDEQFF | TGCAGTGCCCCGAGACGGACGGATGAGCAGTTCTTC
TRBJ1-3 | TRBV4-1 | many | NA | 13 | CASSPLGANTIYF | TGCGCCAGCAGCCCTTTGGGGGCGAACACCATATATTTT
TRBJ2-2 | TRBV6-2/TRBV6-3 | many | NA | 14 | CASLNGGYTGELFF | TGTGCCAGCTTGAATGGGGGCTACACCGGGGAGCTGTTTTTT
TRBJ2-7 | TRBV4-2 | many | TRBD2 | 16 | CASSQITGTSGYEQYF | TGTGCCAGCAGCCAAATCACCGGGACTAGCGGCTACGAGCAGTACTTC
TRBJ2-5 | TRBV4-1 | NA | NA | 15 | CASSQEDADQETQYF | TGCGCCAGCAGCCAAGAGGACGCAGACCAAGAGACCCAGTACTTC